This T cell receptor beta chain was identified during a study of a mutant IDH1 vaccine in newly diagnosed glioma. Study background: Treated patients had a mean age of roughly 40 years and an approximately 62% male, around 38% female split.

Stated time point: week 23, last vaccination. Doses comprised 300 ug of mutant IDH1 20-mer peptide each, plus topical imiquimod. About this clone: The antigen is not known.

TCRdb's table, derived via immunoSEQ multiplex PCR, lists solely in-frame clones and lacks some. The profile shows approximately 41,000 clones, 75% to 85% of them singletons. The length of the CDR3 is 15 residues. Germline loops: CDR1 MNHEY, CDR2 SMNVEV (reference sequence). V lost 0 bases, J lost 7 bases, and 16 bases lay in between. This clonotype was sampled from a man aged 40-49 years with glioma. The chain couples TRBV27 to TRBJ2-7, with no clear D. This specimen consisted of PBMCs, obtained from a glioma patient whose treatment included an IDH1 peptide vaccine. The DNA for the CDR3 is TGTGCCAGCAGTTTATCCCGGGCAGTGGGGTTGGAGCAGTACTTC. This codes for CASSLSRAVGLEQYF.